This passage covers 8 T cell receptor beta chains from one sample sequenced in a study of blood T cells in healthy people across ages. The use of a sample-barcoded 5' primer and a J-beta primer mix characterized a second PCR of roughly 6 to 11 cycles. TCRdb fed the 5' RACE reads into MiXCR, producing one record per CDR3 protein. The data hold over 1.5 million distinct CDR3 sequences, with about 50% observed a single time. The specimen sequenced was blood. Receptors were obtained from a woman aged 40 to 50 in good health.

The chain carries TRBV6-5 and TRBJ2-3, with 8 bases lining up with TRBD1. This CDR3 has 15 residues. Trimming removed 4 bases from V and 4 bases from J; junction bases left unmatched: 7. Germline V gene data show CDR1 as MNHEY and CDR2 as SVGAGI. The CDR3 loop reads CASSFGRGRSDTQYF. The CDR3 DNA reads as TGTGCCAGCAGTTTTGGCAGGGGGCGTTCAGATACGCAGTATTTT.

J is TRBJ2-3 and V is TRBV7-9; TRBD1 matches at 9 bases. The length of the CDR3 is 14 residues. Looked up from germline, CDR1 is SEHNR and CDR2 is FQNEAQ (reference sequence). V was clipped by 8 bases and J by 5 bases; unmatched bases: 8. This chain's CDR3 is CASEDRGEGDTQYF. As DNA, the CDR3 is TGTGCCAGCGAAGACAGGGGGGAGGGAGATACGCAGTATTTT.

The rearrangement uses TRBV10-3 and TRBJ1-6; no clear D gene. The ends were cut back, 9 bases at V and 3 bases at J, with 12 bases in the middle. Germline CDR1 is ENHRY and CDR2 is SYGVKD. The CDR3 has 14 residues. The CDR3 is CAIRHERYNSPLHF. CDR3 DNA sequence: TGTGCCATTCGACACGAACGCTATAATTCACCCCTCCACTTT.

Notes on this clonotype: Relative to the germline gene, one junction end is altered; a read error may explain this. Written as DNA, the CDR3 is TGTGCCGCCAGTGACTCTTCCGGGACAGAAGACTATGGCTACACCTTC. Translation: CAASDSSGTEDYGYTF. This chain connects TRBV24-1 to TRBJ1-2; TRBD1 matches 7 bases. CDR3 length: 16 amino acids. Germline CDR1 is KGHDR and CDR2 is SFDVKD.

The chain carries TRBV20-1 and TRBJ2-1, with D hard to call. CDR1 and CDR2 (germline): DFQATT, SNEGSKA (reference sequence). The CDR3 totals 14 residues. Deletions cut 0 bases from V and 9 bases from J, with 15 bases between. CDR3: CSAREGMAGAEQFF. DNA for the CDR3: TGCAGTGCTAGAGAAGGTATGGCCGGAGCTGAGCAGTTCTTC.

As DNA, the CDR3 is TGTGCCAGCAGTCCAGGGATTAATGAGCAGTTCTTC. Residues: CASSPGINEQFF. The chain couples TRBV12-3 or TRBV12-4 to TRBJ2-1; D possibly corresponds to TRBD1 (5 bases). This CDR3 comprises 12 residues. The V end lost 5 bases, the J end lost 7 bases, and 9 bases lay between the germline ends.

This clonotype has a handful of counts. This sequence joins TRBV20-1 and TRBJ2-7, with TRBD2 identical over 11 bases. The J call may be faulty, since TRBJ2-5 better matches the DNA end. Per the germline V gene, CDR1 is DFQATT and CDR2 is SNEGSKA (reference sequence). The CDR3 is 15 residues long. CDR3 nucleotide sequence: TGCAGTGCTTCACCGGGACTAGCGGTGCCAGAGACCCAGTACTTC. It codes for CSASPGLAVPETQYF.

V usage is TRBV4-3 and J usage is TRBJ1-2, with 7 bases lining up with TRBD1. The junction had 9 bases not matched to a gene; V was cut back by 1 base and J by 4 bases. The CDR3 loop spans 16 amino acids. Looked up from germline, CDR1 is LGHNA and CDR2 is YSLEER. The CDR3 spells CASSQGARDRFYGYTF. In DNA form, the CDR3 reads TGCGCCAGCAGCCAAGGGGCCCGGGACAGATTCTATGGCTACACCTTC.